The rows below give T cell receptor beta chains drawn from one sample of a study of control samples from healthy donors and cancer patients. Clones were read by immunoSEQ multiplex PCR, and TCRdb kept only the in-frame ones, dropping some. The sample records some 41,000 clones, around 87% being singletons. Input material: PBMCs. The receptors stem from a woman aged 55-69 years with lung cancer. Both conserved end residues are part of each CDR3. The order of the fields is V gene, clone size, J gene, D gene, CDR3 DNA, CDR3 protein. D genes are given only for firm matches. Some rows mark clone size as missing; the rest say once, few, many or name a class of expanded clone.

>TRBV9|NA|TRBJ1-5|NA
TGTGCCAGCAGCGTAGGGAGGGGATTACAGCCCCAGCATTTT
CASSVGRGLQPQHF
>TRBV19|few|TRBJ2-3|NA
TGTGCCAGTAGTATACATCAGGGCACAGATACGCAGTATTTT
CASSIHQGTDTQYF
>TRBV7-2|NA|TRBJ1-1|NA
TGTGCCAGCAGCCGCCAGGGGATGAACACTGAAGCTTTCTTT
CASSRQGMNTEAFF
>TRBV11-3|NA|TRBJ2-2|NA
TGTGCCAGCACCTTCGGGGGCGGAAGGGCATCCGGGGAGCTGTTTTTT
CASTFGGGRASGELFF
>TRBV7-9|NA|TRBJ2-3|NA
TGTGCCAGCAGCTTATTCAGTTTCCAGGTTGGGGATACGCAGTATTTT
CASSLFSFQVGDTQYF
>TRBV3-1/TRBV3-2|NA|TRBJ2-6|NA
TGTGCCAGCAGCCAAGGCAAGGCCAACGTCCTGACTTTC
CASSQGKANVLTF
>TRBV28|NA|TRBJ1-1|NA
TGTGCCAGCGGCCTTTACGGTGAGGGCACTGAAGCTTTCTTT
CASGLYGEGTEAFF
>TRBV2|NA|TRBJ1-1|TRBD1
TGTGCCAGCAGGCCCCAGCAGGGGGCCACTGAAGCTTTCTTT
CASRPQQGATEAFF
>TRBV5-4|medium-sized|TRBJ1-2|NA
TGTGCCAGCAGCTTGGGGCAGACAGACTTCTATGGCTACACCTTC
CASSLGQTDFYGYTF
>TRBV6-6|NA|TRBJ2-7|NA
TGTGCCAGCAGGGGATTCAGGGGCCCGGCCTACGAGCAGTACTTC
CASRGFRGPAYEQYF
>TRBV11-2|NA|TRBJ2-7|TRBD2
TGTGCCAGCAGCCCTTCGAACCCTAGCGGGGCCTACGAGCAGTACTTC
CASSPSNPSGAYEQYF
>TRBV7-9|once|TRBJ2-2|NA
TGTGCCAGCAGCTCCGGTTGGGGGCCCGGGGAGCTGTTTTTT
CASSSGWGPGELFF
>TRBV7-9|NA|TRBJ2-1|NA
TGTGCCAGCAGCCCACATAACAATGAGCAGTTCTTC
CASSPHNNEQFF
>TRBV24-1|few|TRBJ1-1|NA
TGTGCCACCAGTGACTACGACATGGGGGACATGAACACTGAAGCTTTCTTT
CATSDYDMGDMNTEAFF
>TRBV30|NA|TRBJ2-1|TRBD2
TGTGCCGCCCCACTAGCGGGAGAGTACAATGAGCAGTTCTTC
CAAPLAGEYNEQFF
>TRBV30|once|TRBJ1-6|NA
TGTGCCTGGACGGAATATAATTCACCCCTCCACTTT
CAWTEYNSPLHF
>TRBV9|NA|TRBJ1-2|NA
TGTGCCAGCAGGGATCGGTATGGCTACACCTTC
CASRDRYGYTF
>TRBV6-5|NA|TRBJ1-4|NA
TGTGCCAGCAGCCCCGACAGGATTGATGAAAAACTGTTTTTT
CASSPDRIDEKLFF
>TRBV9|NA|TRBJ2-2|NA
TGTGCCAGCAGCCCACGGGAATTTACCGGGGAGCTGTTTTTT
CASSPREFTGELFF
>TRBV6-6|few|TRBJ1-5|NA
TGTGCCAGCAGTTACGGGAGAAATCAGCCCCAGCATTTT
CASSYGRNQPQHF
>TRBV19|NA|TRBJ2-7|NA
TGTGCCAGTAGTGCGGGGGTAGCAGGGGGGTCCTACGAGCAGTACTTC
CASSAGVAGGSYEQYF
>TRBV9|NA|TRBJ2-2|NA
TGTGCCAGCAGTCAAACAGGGACCACCGGGGAGCTGTTTTTT
CASSQTGTTGELFF
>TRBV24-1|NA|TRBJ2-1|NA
TGTGCCACCAGTGCCGAACCGGGACCCCAGCAGTTCTTC
CATSAEPGPQQFF
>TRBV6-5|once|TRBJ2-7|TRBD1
TGTGCCAGCAGGGATGGAGGACAGGGGTATTACGAGCAGTACTTC
CASRDGGQGYYEQYF
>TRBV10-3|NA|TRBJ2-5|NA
TGTGCCATCAGTGAAAATCAGGGAGGCGAGACCCAGTACTTC
CAISENQGGETQYF
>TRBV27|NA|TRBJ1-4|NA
TGTGCCAGCAGTTTGGAACATAGTAATGAAAAACTGTTTTTT
CASSLEHSNEKLFF
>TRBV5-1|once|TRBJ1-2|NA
TGCGCCAGCAGCTTGAGCGGGGAAGGGGCTAACTATGGCTACACCTTC
CASSLSGEGANYGYTF
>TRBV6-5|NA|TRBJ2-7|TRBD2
TGTGCCAGCAGCGGGGGGAAGGCAGGTAGTTACGAGCAGTACTTC
CASSGGKAGSYEQYF
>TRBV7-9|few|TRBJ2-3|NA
TGTGCCAGCAGCCCCCCGGGTAATACGCAGTATTTT
CASSPPGNTQYF
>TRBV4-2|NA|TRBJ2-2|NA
TGTGCCAGCAGCCAAGAGGGACTCAGCACCGGGGAGCTGTTTTTT
CASSQEGLSTGELFF
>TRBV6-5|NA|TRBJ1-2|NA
TGTGCCAGCAGATTACCAGGGGCGGCGGGCTACACCTTC
CASRLPGAAGYTF
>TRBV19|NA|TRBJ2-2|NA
TGTGCCAGTAGTAATCGGAGGTCCGGGGAGCTGTTTTTT
CASSNRRSGELFF
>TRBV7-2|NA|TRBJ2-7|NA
TGTGCCAGCAGCTTAGACGGGAACAACGAGCAGTACTTC
CASSLDGNNEQYF
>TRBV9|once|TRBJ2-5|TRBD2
TGTGCCAGCAGCGTAAATGGTTCGGGAGGGCCTCCGGAGACCCAGTACTTC
CASSVNGSGGPPETQYF
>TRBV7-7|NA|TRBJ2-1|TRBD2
TGTGCCAGCAGCCCCCAGCGGGAGGGGAATGAGCAGTTCTTC
CASSPQREGNEQFF
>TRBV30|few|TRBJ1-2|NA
TGTGCCTGGCTCGGTACCGGTGGAGGCTACACCTTC
CAWLGTGGGYTF
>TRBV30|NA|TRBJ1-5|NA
TGTGCCTGGAGCGGGGAGAGCAATCAGCCCCAGCATTTT
CAWSGESNQPQHF
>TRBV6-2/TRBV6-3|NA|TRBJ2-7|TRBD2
TGTGCCAGCAGTTCCCGGACTAGCGGGAGCTACGAGCAGTACTTC
CASSSRTSGSYEQYF
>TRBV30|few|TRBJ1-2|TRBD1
TGTGCCTGGGCGACAGGGGCAGAGTATGGCTACACCTTC
CAWATGAEYGYTF
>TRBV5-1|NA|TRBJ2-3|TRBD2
TGCGCCAGCAGCTTGGTAGGGAGGGCTAGCACAGATACGCAGTATTTT
CASSLVGRASTDTQYF
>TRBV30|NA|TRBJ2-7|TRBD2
TGTGCCTGGAGTGTCGTTAGCGGGGGGATTAAGCAGTACTTC
CAWSVVSGGIKQYF
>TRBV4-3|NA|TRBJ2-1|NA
TGCGCCAGCAGCCAGGGGCGCGGAGCCGCCCATGAGCAGTTCTTC
CASSQGRGAAHEQFF
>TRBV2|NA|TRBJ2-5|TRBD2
TGTGCCAGCAGTCCCTTTGCAGCGGGATACCAAGAGACCCAGTACTTC
CASSPFAAGYQETQYF
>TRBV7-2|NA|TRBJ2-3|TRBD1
TGTGCCAGCAGCCCGACAGGGAATACAGATACGCAGTATTTT
CASSPTGNTDTQYF
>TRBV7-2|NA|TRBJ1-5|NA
TGTGCCAGCAGCTTAGCATCAGGGTTCTCCGGCAATCAGCCCCAGCATTTT
CASSLASGFSGNQPQHF
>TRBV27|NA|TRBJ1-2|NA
TGTGCCAGCAGTTTGACAGGTTCTCCTAACTATGGCTACACCTTC
CASSLTGSPNYGYTF
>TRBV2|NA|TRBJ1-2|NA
TGTGCCAGCAGTGATAAAACAGGAGTGTCGAGTGGCTACACCTTC
CASSDKTGVSSGYTF
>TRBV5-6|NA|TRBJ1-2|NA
TGTGCCAGCAGCTTGGAGGGCAGAGCCTATGGCTACACCTTC
CASSLEGRAYGYTF
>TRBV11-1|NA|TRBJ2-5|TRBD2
TGTGCCAGCAGCCTTGGCCTAGCGGGAAGGCAGACCCAGTACTTC
CASSLGLAGRQTQYF
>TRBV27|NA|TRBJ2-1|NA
TGTGCCAGCAGTTCGGCGTCCTACAATGAGCAGTTCTTC
CASSSASYNEQFF
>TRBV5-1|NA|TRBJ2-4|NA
TGCGCCAGCAGCCTACAGACGGCCGGAAACATTCAGTACTTC
CASSLQTAGNIQYF
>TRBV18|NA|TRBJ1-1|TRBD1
TGTGCCAGCTCAACCGTCGGACAGGGCCTTGAAGCTTTCTTT
CASSTVGQGLEAFF
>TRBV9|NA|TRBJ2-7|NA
TGTGCCAGCAGCGTTGGGGGAACGGCAGGCTACGAGCAGTACTTC
CASSVGGTAGYEQYF
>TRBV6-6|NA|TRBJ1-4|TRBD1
TGTGCCAGCATAGGGACAGGGGTTAATGAAAAACTGTTTTTT
CASIGTGVNEKLFF
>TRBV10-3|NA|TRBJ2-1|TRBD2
TGTGCCGTCCGGACTAGCGGGAGAAACGATGAGCAGTTCTTC
CAVRTSGRNDEQFF
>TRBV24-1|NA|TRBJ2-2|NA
TGTGCCACCCAGCCCTCATGGGCCGGGGAGCTGTTTTTT
CATQPSWAGELFF